A single sample gave rise to the 31 T cell receptor beta chains below, sequenced in a study of cytomegalovirus exposure and HLA in healthy donors. The PCR made use of 60 Vbeta and 13 Jbeta primers. TCRdb's copy holds only in-frame clones and misses some; the assay was immunoSEQ multiplex PCR. The sample shows approximately 130,000 clones, roughly 80% of them seen only once. Sequenced sample: PBMCs. These receptors all stem from a man aged 35 to 55 in good health and CMV-seronegative.

This clone has only one observation. The chain employs TRBV2 and TRBJ2-3; 10 bases match TRBD1. In germline, CDR1 is SNHLY, CDR2 FYNNEI. The length of the CDR3 is 15 residues. V lost 6 bases, J lost 4 bases, and 7 bases stayed unmatched. The CDR3 nucleotides are TGTGCCAGCAGGACCGGGACAGGGGTCGCAGATACGCAGTATTTT. Translating gives CASRTGTGVADTQYF.

The genes are TRBV5-1 and TRBJ1-1, with 7 bases identical to TRBD1. The junction had 4 bases not matched to a gene; V was cut back by 3 bases and J by 2 bases. The CDR3 contains 14 residues. Germline assignment: CDR1 SGHRS and CDR2 YFSETQ. The CDR3 DNA sequence: TGCGCCAGCAGCTCCGGGACAGCAAACACTGAAGCTTTCTTT. This encodes CASSSGTANTEAFF.

V is TRBV5-4 and J is TRBJ2-3; D unclear. V lost 1 base, J lost 2 bases, and 8 bases lay in between. The length of the CDR3 is 14 residues. The germline gives CDR1 SGHNT, CDR2 YYREEE (reference sequence). CDR3 in DNA: TGTGCCAGCAGCTTGTGGAGTTCCACAGATACGCAGTATTTT. It is translated as CASSLWSSTDTQYF.

This clone was seen a single time. V and J are TRBV2 and TRBJ2-3; 8 bases fit TRBD2. V shed 7 bases and J 1 base; nucleotides not matched to a gene: 13. The CDR3 runs 17 residues. Germline values: CDR1 SNHLY, CDR2 FYNNEI. CDR3 bases: TGTGCCAGCACGGGAGGGGCAAAGGGACACCGCACAGATACGCAGTATTTT. Translation gives CASTGGAKGHRTDTQYF.

This chain links TRBV19 with TRBJ2-1; 9 bases agree with TRBD2. Germline CDR1 LNHDA, CDR2 SQIVND (reference sequence). The CDR3 spans 15 residues. CDR3 amino acids: CAAEGFAGGINEQFF. The CDR3, as DNA: TGTGCAGCTGAGGGGTTTGCGGGAGGGATTAATGAGCAGTTCTTC. Filled out from reference TRBV19 and TRBJ2-1, the complete variable domain reads DGGITQSPKYLFRKEGQNVTLSCEQNLNHDAMYWYRQDPGQGLRLIYYSQIVNDFQKGDIAEGYSVSREKKESFPLTVTSAQKNPTAFYLCAAEGFAGGINEQFFGPGTRLTVL.

The chain has TRBV29-1 and TRBJ1-4; 9 bases fit TRBD1. V lost 1 base and J lost 5; bases outside the gene matches: 2. Germline loops: CDR1 SQVTM, CDR2 ANQGSEA. This CDR3 spans 14 amino acids. CDR3 sequence (DNA): TGCAGCGTTGAAGGGACAGGGGAAAATGAAAAACTGTTTTTT. It yields the protein CSVEGTGENEKLFF. Full variable domain (remainder filled in from reference TRBV29-1 and TRBJ1-4): SAVISQKPSRDICQRGTSLTIQCQVDSQVTMMFWYRQQPGQSLTLIATANQGSEATYESGFVIDKFPISRPNLTFSTLTVSNMSPEDSSIYLCSVEGTGENEKLFFGSGTQLSVL.

This clone is a singleton in its sample. This sequence joins TRBV11-3 and TRBJ2-2; no clear D gene. Per the germline V gene, CDR1 is SGHNT and CDR2 is YENEEA. The CDR3 is made up of 13 amino acids. The germline V and J ends were trimmed by 2 bases and 4 bases, with 5 bases remaining between them. The DNA of the CDR3 is TGTGCCAGCAGCTTAACTTCCACCGGGGAGCTGTTTTTT. Its translation is CASSLTSTGELFF.

The V and J genes are TRBV27 and TRBJ1-6; 9 nucleotides align to TRBD1. Germline V lookup: CDR1 MNHEY, CDR2 SMNVEV (reference sequence). This CDR3 region has 16 residues. V was clipped by 5 bases and J by 3 bases; unmatched bases: 5. Written as DNA, the CDR3 is TGTGCCAGCAGTGCGCCGGGACAGGGCTATAATTCACCCCTCCACTTT. It is translated as CASSAPGQGYNSPLHF.

J is TRBJ2-1 and V is TRBV19; the D gene is possibly TRBD2 (5 bases). Germline V gives CDR1 LNHDA, CDR2 SQIVND (reference sequence). The CDR3 is made up of 13 amino acids. Trimming left V 5 bases short and J 4 bases short, with 9 bases between. In DNA form, the CDR3 reads TGTGCCAGTAGTGGAGGAACTTACAATGAGCAGTTCTTC. Translated: CASSGGTYNEQFF.

The chain uses TRBV7-2 and TRBJ2-7; D possibly corresponds to TRBD1 (5 bases). The germline V gene encodes CDR1 SGHTA and CDR2 FQGNSA. The CDR3 consists of 11 residues. Trimming pared 10 bases from V and 6 bases from J, leaving 13 bases between. The CDR3 loop is CATASGLEQYF. The DNA of the CDR3 is TGTGCCACTGCATCAGGGCTCGAGCAGTACTTC.

V usage is TRBV9 and J usage is TRBJ2-7, with D perhaps TRBD1 (6 bases). The V and J ends lost 7 bases and 4 bases respectively, with 15 bases between them. Germline CDR1 is SGDLS and CDR2 is YYNGEE. The CDR3 extends over 13 amino acids. For the CDR3, the DNA is TGTGCCAGCCCCCAGGGGCGTCTTTACGAGCAGTACTTC. Translation gives CASPQGRLYEQYF.

The V gene is TRBV28, the J gene TRBJ2-7, with a possible D match to TRBD1 (6 bases). The CDR3 sequence is 16 residues long. The germline V gene has CDR1 MDHEN and CDR2 SYDVKM. V shed 3 bases and J shed 1 base, with 16 bases lying between them. CDR3 residues: CASSFGTGTISYEQYF. The CDR3, as DNA: TGTGCCAGCAGTTTCGGTACGGGGACAATTTCCTACGAGCAGTACTTC.

This clone was seen only a few times. This chain joins TRBV4-1 and TRBJ2-7, with TRBD2 matching 11 bases. V dropped 0 bases and J dropped 4; count of bases not matched to a gene: 2. The CDR3 contains 15 residues. CDR1 and CDR2 (germline): MGHRA, YSYEKL. The CDR3 region is CASSQDTSGRYEQYF. The DNA for the CDR3 is TGCGCCAGCAGCCAAGACACTAGCGGGAGATACGAGCAGTACTTC.

The chain has TRBV4-3 and TRBJ2-5; TRBD2 agrees at 10 bases. Germline CDR1 LGHNA, CDR2 YSLEER. V was clipped by 0 bases and J by 5 bases; unmatched bases: 9. This CDR3 comprises 17 residues. For the CDR3, the DNA is TGCGCCAGCAGCCAAGATTCTAGCGGGAGTCCCCGGGAGACCCAGTACTTC. Its translation: CASSQDSSGSPRETQYF.

This chain links TRBV2 with TRBJ2-7; unclear D gene. Germline V gene lookup returns CDR1 SNHLY and CDR2 FYNNEI. With 2 bases removed from V and 0 bases from J, the gap between germline ends came to 8 bases. There are 14 residues in the CDR3. CDR3 amino acids: CASSETYNSYEQYF. CDR3 sequence (DNA): TGTGCCAGCAGTGAAACGTACAACTCCTACGAGCAGTACTTC.

CDR3 nucleotides: TGTGCCATCAGTCCGGGACAGGGCTATGGCTACACCTTC. Its translation: CAISPGQGYGYTF. The J gene is TRBJ1-2, the V gene TRBV10-3, with 9 bases that match TRBD1. This CDR3 has 13 residues. Germline lookup yields CDR1 ENHRY and CDR2 SYGVKD. V gave up 5 bases and J gave up 4 bases; unmatched junction bases: 2.

V usage is TRBV29-1 and J usage is TRBJ2-5; 7 nucleotides agree with TRBD2. Germline assignment: CDR1 SQVTM and CDR2 ANQGSEA. V was clipped by 7 bases and J by 1 base; unmatched bases: 9. The CDR3 is made up of 14 amino acids. The CDR3 spells CSASVGGGQETQYF. As DNA, the CDR3 is TGCAGCGCTTCGGTGGGGGGGGGCCAAGAGACCCAGTACTTC.

The chain employs TRBV6-5 and TRBJ2-1; 7 bases fit TRBD1. J gave up 5 bases and V 10 bases, and 11 bases lay outside the gene matches. Germline V lookup: CDR1 MNHEY, CDR2 SVGAGI. CDR3 length equals 14 residues. CDR3: CATKTGNVNNEQFF. Written as DNA, the CDR3 is TGTGCCACTAAGACAGGGAATGTCAACAATGAGCAGTTCTTC.

This clone was seen more than once but under ten times. The gene calls are TRBV2 and TRBJ2-1, with D hard to call. V dropped 6 bases and J dropped 6 bases, with 15 bases sitting between them. CDR1 is SNHLY and CDR2 is FYNNEI in the germline V gene. The CDR3 totals 14 residues. CDR3 in amino acids: CASSPFQASNEQFF. In DNA form, the CDR3 reads TGTGCCAGCAGCCCCTTCCAGGCAAGCAATGAGCAGTTCTTC.

This rearrangement joins TRBV5-1 to TRBJ2-1; the D gene is possibly TRBD1 (6 bases). Germline V gene lookup returns CDR1 SGHRS and CDR2 YFSETQ. V lost 2 bases, J lost 2 bases, and 8 bases lay in between. The CDR3 has 14 residues. CDR3 in DNA: TGCGCCAGCAGCTTACGGGACACCTACAATGAGCAGTTCTTC. Its protein is CASSLRDTYNEQFF.

The chain recombines TRBV9 with TRBJ1-2; D unresolved. CDR1 is SGDLS and CDR2 is YYNGEE in the germline V gene. V gave up 0 bases and J gave up 6 bases, with 15 bases separating them. The CDR3 is made up of 15 amino acids. The CDR3 loop reads CASSVGPLGSDGYTF. The CDR3 DNA sequence: TGTGCCAGCAGCGTAGGCCCCCTCGGGAGCGATGGCTACACCTTC.

A single count supports this clone. The chain recombines TRBV4-1 with TRBJ2-1, with D possibly matching TRBD2 (5 bases). The V and J ends lost 5 bases and 1 base respectively, with 9 bases between them. The CDR3 length is 14 residues. Germline V lookup: CDR1 MGHRA, CDR2 YSYEKL. CDR3 coding DNA: TGCGCCAGCAGCGGGAGCACGTCCTACAATGAGCAGTTCTTC. Residues: CASSGSTSYNEQFF.

The chain links TRBV12-1 to TRBJ2-7; TRBD1, the D gene given by the table, was not confirmed from the DNA. TRBV12-1 is reported as a pseudogene. CDR3 length: 19 residues. CDR3 amino acids: CASTNPGQGAAVPDDEQYF. CDR3 coding DNA: TGTGCCAGCACGAATCCGGGACAGGGGGCGGCTGTCCCGGACGACGAGCAGTACTTC.

The rearrangement links TRBV6-1 to TRBJ2-2; 8 bases map to TRBD2. The CDR3 has 16 amino acids. CDR1 is MNHNS, CDR2 SASEGT, per germline. The V gene end was trimmed by 2 bases and the J gene end by 0 bases; junction bases not matched to a gene: 2. The CDR3 region is CASSERAGANTGELFF. The CDR3 coding sequence is TGTGCCAGCAGTGAAAGAGCGGGAGCGAACACCGGGGAGCTGTTTTTT.

This chain connects TRBV21-1 to TRBJ1-2; the table's D call of TRBD1 was not tested on the DNA. TRBV21-1 is given as a pseudogene. There are 16 residues in the CDR3. The CDR3 sequence: CASSKERTGGAYGYTF. The DNA for the CDR3 is TGTGCCAGCAGCAAAGAGCGGACAGGGGGCGCTTATGGCTACACCTTC.

V gene TRBV7-9 combines with J gene TRBJ1-3, with no clear D. CDR3 length: 15 amino acids. The ends were cut back, 5 bases at V and 0 bases at J, with 11 bases in the middle. Germline CDR1 SEHNR, CDR2 FQNEAQ (reference sequence). CDR3 amino acids: CASSPLGGSGNTIYF. The DNA for the CDR3 is TGTGCCAGCAGCCCCCTTGGCGGCTCTGGAAACACCATATATTTT. The full variable domain, in which reference TRBV7-9 and TRBJ1-3 provide the parts outside the CDR3, is DTGVSQNPRHKITKRGQNVTFRCDPISEHNRLYWYRQTLGQGPEFLTYFQNEAQLEKSRLLSDRFSAERPKGSFSTLEIQRTEQGDSAMYLCASSPLGGSGNTIYFGEGSWLTVV.

The rearrangement joins TRBV11-2 to TRBJ1-2, with 10 bases lining up with TRBD1. The V gene end was trimmed by 6 bases and the J gene end by 4 bases; junction bases not matched to a gene: 8. Germline V CDR1 and CDR2: SGHAT, FQNNGV. The CDR3 spans 15 residues. CDR3 nucleotide sequence: TGTGCCAGCAGTCAAGGACAGGGGGGAACCTATGGCTACACCTTC. The encoded protein is CASSQGQGGTYGYTF.

This chain joins TRBV9 and TRBJ1-4; D perhaps matches TRBD1 (5 bases). The CDR3 is 14 residues long. Deletions cut 2 bases from V and 7 bases from J, with 12 bases between. The germline CDR1 and CDR2 sequences are SGDLS and YYNGEE. CDR3 DNA sequence: TGTGCCAGCAGCGTCGGGGGGTTTAGTGAAAAACTGTTTTTT. It translates to CASSVGGFSEKLFF. Based on the CDR3 plus reference TRBV9 and TRBJ1-4, the full variable domain is DSGVTQTPKHLITATGQRVTLRCSPRSGDLSVYWYQQSLDQGLQFLIQYYNGEERAKGNILERFSAQQFPDLHSELNLSSLELGDSALYFCASSVGGFSEKLFFGSGTQLSVL.

V and J are TRBV5-1 and TRBJ1-1; 12 positions agree with TRBD1. The V gene's germline CDR1 is SGHRS and CDR2 YFSETQ. Losses at the gene ends were 0 bases for V and 3 bases for J; bases not matched to a gene: 9. The CDR3 length is 18 residues. For the CDR3, the DNA is TGCGCCAGCAGCTTGGCCATTCCGGGACAGGGGGCCGACACTGAAGCTTTCTTT. Amino acids: CASSLAIPGQGADTEAFF.

This clone was seen only a few times. The rearrangement joins TRBV9 to TRBJ2-6; D is undetermined. Germline-derived CDR1 and CDR2 are SGDLS and YYNGEE. The CDR3 contains 13 residues. V shed 3 bases and J shed 3 bases, with 4 bases lying between them. The CDR3: CASSGSGANVLTF. The CDR3 region has the DNA TGTGCCAGCAGCGGCAGTGGGGCCAACGTCCTGACTTTC.

This chain connects TRBV15 to TRBJ2-5, with D unclear. V gave up 4 bases and J gave up 5 bases, with 11 bases separating them. This CDR3 region has 13 residues. Germline lookup yields CDR1 LNHNV and CDR2 YYDKDF (reference sequence). The chain's CDR3 is CATSNGVSETQYF. The CDR3 nucleotides are TGTGCCACCAGCAACGGTGTTTCGGAGACCCAGTACTTC.